Listed below are T cell receptor beta chains from one sample, sequenced in a study of blood T cell repertoires in COVID-19. Only in-frame clones appear in the TCRdb table, and some are missing; sequencing was by immunoSEQ multiplex PCR. Found here are 35,000 to 45,000 clones, about 90% of them singletons; the top ten hold approximately 9.5%. Sequences were obtained from peripheral blood. The receptor source for this set is a human donor in a cohort sampled during active COVID-19. Both conserved end residues are part of each CDR3. A D gene is named only where the DNA matches it firmly. The listing skips clone size in some rows; elsewhere it reads once, few, many or a size class.

J gene	D gene	V gene	clone size	CDR3 protein	CDR3 DNA
TRBJ2-3	NA	TRBV6-1	NA	CASSETRAARDTQYF	TGTGCCAGCAGTGAAACGCGAGCCGCCCGAGATACGCAGTATTTT
TRBJ1-4	NA	TRBV3-1/TRBV3-2	NA	CASSQGIQTNEKLFF	TGTGCCAGCAGCCAAGGTATCCAGACTAATGAAAAACTGTTTTTT
TRBJ2-6	TRBD1	TRBV6-1	NA	CASSEKPGQGSSGANVLTF	TGTGCCAGCAGTGAAAAACCGGGACAGGGGAGCTCTGGGGCCAACGTCCTGACTTTC
TRBJ2-7	TRBD2	TRBV7-2	NA	CASSLDRFSGYEQYF	TGTGCCAGCAGCTTAGATCGGTTTAGCGGGTACGAGCAGTACTTC
TRBJ2-7	TRBD1	TRBV30	NA	CAWSRPPGQGYEQYF	TGTGCCTGGAGCCGTCCCCCGGGACAGGGTTACGAGCAGTACTTC
TRBJ2-1	TRBD2	TRBV9	NA	CASSPPGLAGYNEQFF	TGTGCCAGCAGCCCCCCCGGACTAGCGGGATACAATGAGCAGTTCTTC
TRBJ1-4	TRBD1	TRBV2	NA	CASSPGQALGGLFF	TGTGCCAGCAGTCCTGGACAGGCCTTAGGGGGACTGTTTTTT
TRBJ1-1	TRBD1	TRBV7-8	NA	CASSPRTDRVTEAFF	TGTGCCAGCAGCCCGCGGACGGACAGGGTCACTGAAGCTTTCTTT
TRBJ2-1	NA	TRBV29-1	NA	CSVGGIDYNEQFF	TGCAGCGTCGGGGGTATCGATTACAATGAGCAGTTCTTC
TRBJ2-3	NA	TRBV6-1	NA	CASSDVARVTDTQYF	TGTGCCAGCAGTGATGTTGCGAGGGTTACAGATACGCAGTATTTT
TRBJ2-7	TRBD2	TRBV3-1/TRBV3-2	NA	CASSQAGLADRGEQYF	TGTGCCAGCAGCCAAGCGGGACTAGCGGACAGGGGCGAGCAGTACTTC
TRBJ2-2	NA	TRBV2	NA	CASSAPRGVDTGELFF	TGTGCCAGCAGTGCTCCCAGGGGCGTAGACACCGGGGAGCTGTTTTTT
TRBJ2-2	TRBD2	TRBV19	NA	CASSMIGTSGSTGELFF	TGTGCCAGTAGTATGATAGGGACTAGCGGGAGTACCGGGGAGCTGTTTTTT
TRBJ2-1	NA	TRBV29-1	NA	CSVVSQQTPIYNEQFF	TGCAGCGTGGTATCCCAACAAACACCAATTTACAATGAGCAGTTCTTC
TRBJ1-1	TRBD1	TRBV5-1	once	CASSSPGQGYTEAFF	TGCGCCAGCAGCTCCCCGGGACAGGGGTACACTGAAGCTTTCTTT
TRBJ2-1	NA	TRBV30	NA	CAWNGGAGYNEQFF	TGTGCCTGGAACGGAGGGGCCGGCTACAATGAGCAGTTCTTC
TRBJ2-7	TRBD2	TRBV7-2	NA	CASSLSSGGTYEQYF	TGTGCCAGCAGCTTATCTAGCGGGGGAACCTACGAGCAGTACTTC
TRBJ1-6	TRBD1	TRBV27	NA	CASRSTGLNSPLHF	TGTGCCAGCAGATCGACAGGGCTTAATTCACCCCTCCACTTT
TRBJ2-3	NA	TRBV1	NA	CTSSHAGLAGVSRADTQYF	TGCACCAGCAGCCATGCGGGACTAGCGGGGGTGTCTAGGGCAGATACGCAGTATTTT
TRBJ1-1	TRBD1	TRBV5-1	NA	CASSVVGTGGSEAFF	TGCGCCAGCAGCGTGGTCGGGACAGGGGGCTCTGAAGCTTTCTTT
TRBJ2-7	NA	TRBV6-5	NA	CASRNQGSQSYEQYF	TGTGCCAGCAGGAACCAGGGGAGCCAATCCTACGAGCAGTACTTC
TRBJ1-5	NA	TRBV6-5	NA	CASQTAWDQPQHF	TGTGCCAGCCAGACAGCCTGGGATCAGCCCCAGCATTTT
TRBJ1-5	NA	TRBV19	NA	CASRPYMGSQHF	TGTGCCAGTAGACCCTATATGGGCAGCCAGCATTTT
TRBJ1-5	NA	TRBV28	NA	CASSPPHRGISNQPQHF	TGTGCCAGCAGTCCACCCCATAGGGGGATTAGTAATCAGCCCCAGCATTTT
TRBJ2-3	NA	TRBV5-5	NA	CASSLLAGTDTQYF	TGTGCCAGCAGCTTGTTGGCAGGGACAGATACGCAGTATTTT
TRBJ1-1	NA	TRBV29-1	NA	CSVGQGQGTEAFF	TGCAGCGTTGGTCAGGGGCAGGGCACTGAAGCTTTCTTT
TRBJ2-7	TRBD1	TRBV2	NA	CASTRTGVTYEQYF	TGTGCCAGCACCAGGACAGGCGTCACCTACGAGCAGTACTTC
TRBJ2-7	NA	TRBV9	NA	CASSTHGKQGGEQYF	TGTGCCAGCAGCACACACGGGAAACAGGGTGGTGAGCAGTACTTC
TRBJ2-2	TRBD2	TRBV18	few	CASSGKAGTSGRGVGELFF	TGTGCCAGCTCAGGAAAAGCCGGGACTAGCGGGAGAGGCGTCGGGGAGCTGTTTTTT
TRBJ2-1	NA	TRBV7-8	NA	CASSPMGLFEQFF	TGTGCCAGCAGCCCAATGGGACTTTTTGAGCAGTTCTTC
TRBJ2-2	NA	TRBV6-5	NA	CASKEQGALTGELFF	TGTGCCAGCAAAGAACAGGGTGCGTTGACCGGGGAGCTGTTTTTT
TRBJ1-4	TRBD1	TRBV6-5	NA	CASSTGGTGVEKLFF	TGTGCCAGCAGCACAGGTGGGACAGGGGTTGAAAAACTGTTTTTT
TRBJ1-3	TRBD1	TRBV6-4	once	CAKPGQAFSGNTIYF	TGTGCCAAACCGGGACAGGCCTTCTCTGGAAACACCATATATTTT
TRBJ1-1	NA	TRBV30	NA	CAWKDRNTEAFF	TGTGCCTGGAAGGACAGGAACACTGAAGCTTTCTTT
TRBJ1-2	TRBD1	TRBV6-2/TRBV6-3	once	CASSRDRQAGYTF	TGTGCCAGCAGCAGGGACAGACAGGCTGGCTACACCTTC
TRBJ1-2	TRBD1	TRBV5-1	NA	CASSAETGQYGYTF	TGCGCCAGCAGCGCAGAGACAGGGCAATATGGCTACACCTTC
TRBJ1-6	TRBD1	TRBV7-2	NA	CASRLTGVNSPLHF	TGTGCCAGCAGGTTGACAGGGGTGAATTCACCCCTCCACTTT
TRBJ1-2	NA	TRBV2	NA	CASSEWQANYGYTF	TGTGCCAGCAGTGAATGGCAGGCTAACTATGGCTACACCTTC
TRBJ1-1	NA	TRBV4-3	once	CASSQDGGYTEAFF	TGCGCCAGCAGCCAAGACGGGGGATACACTGAAGCTTTCTTT
TRBJ1-2	TRBD1	TRBV2	NA	CASSEVEGAVGYGYTF	TGTGCCAGCAGTGAAGTTGAGGGGGCTGTTGGCTATGGCTACACCTTC
TRBJ1-1	NA	TRBV5-1	NA	CASSRELGVNTEAFF	TGCGCCAGCAGCCGAGAACTCGGGGTGAACACTGAAGCTTTCTTT
TRBJ2-7	NA	TRBV6-4	NA	CASRPSVEQYF	TGTGCCAGCAGGCCCAGTGTCGAGCAGTACTTC
TRBJ1-1	NA	TRBV6-6	NA	CASTLTGNTEAFF	TGTGCCAGCACCCTGACAGGGAACACTGAAGCTTTCTTT
TRBJ1-5	NA	TRBV2	NA	CASSERRTDQPQHF	TGTGCCAGCAGTGAACGCAGGACAGATCAGCCCCAGCATTTT
TRBJ1-2	NA	TRBV12-3/TRBV12-4	NA	CASSLEELYGYTF	TGTGCCAGCAGTTTAGAAGAGCTCTATGGCTACACCTTC
TRBJ2-7	TRBD2	TRBV7-2	NA	CASSLAGVGRLSGGYEQYF	TGTGCCAGCAGCTTAGCCGGTGTGGGGCGGCTGAGCGGGGGCTACGAGCAGTACTTC
TRBJ1-1	TRBD1	TRBV7-9	NA	CASSLRTGGSFQNTEAFF	TGTGCCAGCAGCCTAAGGACAGGGGGCTCTTTCCAGAACACTGAAGCTTTCTTT
TRBJ2-1	NA	TRBV3-1/TRBV3-2	NA	CASSQPGANEQFF	TGTGCCAGCAGCCAACCAGGGGCGAATGAGCAGTTCTTC
TRBJ2-7	TRBD1	TRBV6-5	once	CASRGTGKYEQYF	TGTGCCAGCAGGGGGACAGGAAAGTACGAGCAGTACTTC